This T cell receptor (beta chain) comes out of a study of shared clonotypes between healthy human individuals. The data were produced by immunoSEQ multiplex PCR, yet TCRdb's version contains in-frame clones alone and is incomplete. The sample has some 2.1 million clones, over 85% seen once. The CDR3 has 14 amino acids. In germline, CDR1 is MDHEN, CDR2 SYDVKM. V lost 2 bases to trimming and J lost 6 bases, with 10 bases between them. CD45RO-negative cells were positively selected for CCR7, leaving out terminally differentiated effector memory CD45RA+ cells. The sample taken for sequencing was naive CD8+ T cells from PBMCs. This chain uses TRBV28 with TRBJ1-4; D may be TRBD1 (5 bases). The receptor was isolated from a man aged 18 to 29 in good health. Some clones in this sample may be carry-over from other donors' samples. For the CDR3, the DNA is TGTGCCAGCAGTTTAGAAGGGGCCCATGAAAAACTGTTTTTT. This sequence encodes CASSLEGAHEKLFF.